Listed here are 3 T cell receptor beta chains from one sample, sequenced in a study of molecular identifiers for immune sequencing clone quantification. MiXCR, applied by TCRdb to the PCR reads, yields one record per CDR3 protein. The sample lists 40,000 to 65,000 distinct CDR3 sequences, about a third seen once, with 3.5% to 4.5% in the top ten. Sequencing was carried out using naive CD8+ T cells from blood, with Jurkat cell RNA spiked in. This sample's subset: FACS-sorted CD8+CD4-CCR7+CD45RA+ naive T cells. The receptor source for this set is a human donor in good health. Some libraries in this study had Jurkat cell RNA spiked in.

This clonotype was observed a single time. The chain couples TRBV11-3 to TRBJ2-1; TRBD1 matches 7 bases. Looked up from germline, CDR1 is SGHNT and CDR2 is YENEEA. Trimming took 5 bases from V and 4 from J; bases not matched to a gene: 8. The CDR3 has 15 residues. The chain's CDR3 is CASSQGTVLYNEQFF. CDR3 coding DNA: TGTGCCAGCAGCCAGGGGACAGTCCTATACAATGAGCAGTTCTTC.

In nucleotides, the CDR3 is TGTGCCAGCTCCCAGCCCGGGGAGCTGTTTTTT. Translating gives CASSQPGELFF. The chain uses TRBV18 and TRBJ2-2; D gene ambiguous. The germline CDR1 and CDR2 sequences are KGHSH and LQKENI. V was shortened by 6 bases and J by 6 bases, with 5 bases between the two germline ends. The CDR3 loop spans 11 amino acids.

As to this clonotype: The junction shows a germline mismatch at one end, possibly a read error. This sequence joins TRBV4-3 and TRBJ2-2; 10 bases fit TRBD2. Germline values: CDR1 LGHNA, CDR2 YSLEER. The CDR3 sequence is 16 residues long. The CDR3, as DNA: TGCGCCAGCAGCCAGCTAGCGGGAGTACGCACCGGGGAGCTGATTTTT. It specifies CASSQLAGVRTGELIF.